These 18 T cell receptor beta chains came from one sample sequenced in a study of T-cell memory formation after mild COVID-19. TCRdb re-analysed the 5' RACE reads in MiXCR, keeping a single row per CDR3 protein. The sample records about 170,000 distinct CDR3 sequences, under 15% being singletons. The sample was PBMCs or a T cell subset sorted from them (not recorded which). These receptors originate from a man younger than 35 who had mild COVID-19 (a few samples of this study predate the infection). Cell type and time point are not known.

The chain is built from TRBV20-1 and TRBJ1-2; D not certain. Per the germline V gene, CDR1 is DFQATT and CDR2 is SNEGSKA (reference sequence). This CDR3 comprises 14 residues. Trimming took off 5 bases at V and 4 bases at J, with 17 bases between the two ends. The DNA for the CDR3 is TGCAGTGCTGGTGGGGAGCAAACCCGCTATGGCTACACCTTC. Residues: CSAGGEQTRYGYTF.

This clonotype was picked up a small number of times. The CDR3 here is CAISDRAETQYF. CDR3 sequence (DNA): TGTGCCATCAGCGACAGGGCAGAGACCCAGTACTTC. This rearrangement joins TRBV10-3 to TRBJ2-5, with 7 bases lining up with TRBD1. The V gene's germline CDR1 is ENHRY and CDR2 SYGVKD. J gave up 4 bases and V 6 bases, and 2 bases lay outside the gene matches. This CDR3 contains 12 residues.

This clonotype has at least ten counts. This chain links TRBV7-2 with TRBJ2-5; D is unclear. Germline V gene sequence: CDR1 SGHTA, CDR2 FQGNSA. V lost 5 bases, J lost 0 bases, and 10 bases lay in between. The CDR3 spans 14 residues. CDR3 sequence reads: CASSRETYQETQYF. In DNA, the CDR3 is TGTGCCAGCAGCCGAGAGACGTACCAAGAGACCCAGTACTTC. The complete variable domain, with remaining parts taken from reference TRBV7-2 and TRBJ2-5, reads GAGVSQSPSNKVTEKGKDVELRCDPISGHTALYWYRQSLGQGLEFLIYFQGNSAPDKSGLPSDRFSAERTGGSVSTLTIQRTQQEDSAVYLCASSRETYQETQYFGPGTRLLVL.

This clonotype was detected only a few times. The chain carries TRBV15 and TRBJ2-5; D is unresolved. The V gene lost 0 bases and the J gene lost 5 bases, with 7 bases spanning the gap. Germline CDR1 and CDR2: LNHNV and YYDKDF (reference sequence). CDR3 length: 13 amino acids. The CDR3 reads CATSRESPETQYF. The CDR3 DNA reads TGTGCCACCAGCAGAGAGTCGCCCGAGACCCAGTACTTC.

The chain carries TRBV7-2 and TRBJ1-6; the D is unclear. V lost 11 bases and J 1 base, leaving 9 bases between the germline ends. This CDR3 is built from 13 residues. Germline loops: CDR1 SGHTA, CDR2 FQGNSA. The DNA of the CDR3 is TGTGCCGAAACGAGGTCCTATAATTCACCCCTCCACTTT. It yields the protein CAETRSYNSPLHF.

The rearrangement links TRBV19 to TRBJ1-1; D is perhaps TRBD1 (6 bases). The CDR3 length is 14 residues. Trimming left V 11 bases short and J 6 bases short, with 22 bases between. From germline, CDR1 is LNHDA and CDR2 SQIVND (reference sequence). In DNA, the CDR3 is TGTGCCGCACTAACCTCAGGGGAAACGGCTGAAGCTTTCTTT. Residues: CAALTSGETAEAFF.

The chain combines TRBV20-1 with TRBJ2-1, with D maybe TRBD2 (5 bases). CDR1 is DFQATT, CDR2 SNEGSKA, per germline (reference sequence). V lost 5 bases and J 3 bases, leaving 14 bases between the germline ends. The CDR3 spans 14 residues. As DNA, the CDR3 is TGCAGTGCTTACGGGATAAAAGTCTACAATGAGCAGTTCTTC. Its translation is CSAYGIKVYNEQFF.

The CDR3 spells CASTELAGGTDTQYF. CDR3 DNA sequence: TGCGCCAGCACCGAACTAGCGGGGGGCACAGATACGCAGTATTTT. The chain employs TRBV5-1 and TRBJ2-3; 11 bases are shared with TRBD2. V shed 6 bases and J 1 base; nucleotides not matched to a gene: 4. There are 15 residues in the CDR3. From germline, CDR1 is SGHRS and CDR2 YFSETQ.

This clonotype appeared a few times. The V and J genes are TRBV7-2 and TRBJ1-2, with 7 bases matching TRBD1. Germline assignment: CDR1 SGHTA and CDR2 FQGNSA. J was trimmed by 8 bases and V by 5 bases; bases with no gene match: 11. The CDR3 is 14 amino acids. For the CDR3, the DNA is TGTGCCAGCAGCGACCGACAGGGACCAGGAGGCTACACCTTC. It yields the protein CASSDRQGPGGYTF. The full variable domain, its missing parts supplied by reference TRBV7-2 and TRBJ1-2, is GAGVSQSPSNKVTEKGKDVELRCDPISGHTALYWYRQSLGQGLEFLIYFQGNSAPDKSGLPSDRFSAERTGGSVSTLTIQRTQQEDSAVYLCASSDRQGPGGYTFGSGTRLTVV.

This clonotype was detected only a few times. V and J are TRBV11-1 and TRBJ2-3, with TRBD1 matching 8 bases. The CDR3 has 14 amino acids. Germline V gene lookup returns CDR1 SGHAT and CDR2 FQDESV (reference sequence). The trim removed 6 bases at V and 3 bases at J, leaving 5 bases unmatched. CDR3 nucleotides: TGTGCCAGCAGGGACAGGGAGAGGACAGATACGCAGTATTTT. Its translation is CASRDRERTDTQYF. Complete variable domain (other parts from reference TRBV11-1 and TRBJ2-3): EAEVAQSPRYKITEKSQAVAFWCDPISGHATLYWYRQILGQGPELLVQFQDESVVDDSQLPKDRFSAERLKGVDSTLKIQPAELGDSAMYLCASRDRERTDTQYFGPGTRLTVL.

The CDR3 loop is CASSHGAGGYEQYF. In nucleotides, the CDR3 is TGTGCCAGCAGCCACGGGGCAGGAGGCTACGAGCAGTACTTC. The chain links TRBV6-5 to TRBJ2-7; D assignment may be TRBD1 or TRBD2 (5 bases each). The CDR3 has 14 residues. Trimming shortened V by 6 bases and J by 3 bases, and 15 bases separated the two germline ends. Per germline, CDR1 MNHEY and CDR2 SVGAGI.

The J gene is TRBJ1-1, the V gene TRBV18; no firm D call. This CDR3 has 15 amino acids. V dropped 0 bases and J dropped 1 base, with 9 bases sitting between them. Germline V lookup: CDR1 KGHSH, CDR2 LQKENI. The CDR3: CASSPPEAQNTEAFF. The CDR3 DNA reads TGTGCCAGCTCACCACCAGAGGCTCAGAACACTGAAGCTTTCTTT.

The V gene is TRBV11-2, the J gene TRBJ1-6; D remains unclear. Germline lookup yields CDR1 SGHAT and CDR2 FQNNGV. With 1 base removed from V and 10 bases from J, the gap between germline ends came to 11 bases. There are 14 residues in the CDR3. As DNA, the CDR3 is TGTGCCAGCAGCTTAGTTGCCCGGAAATCACCCCTCCACTTT. It yields the protein CASSLVARKSPLHF.

This clonotype was recorded a few times. The chain joins TRBV7-3 to TRBJ1-1; D ambiguous. From germline, CDR1 is SGHTA and CDR2 FQGTGA. The CDR3 has 13 amino acids. Trimming stripped 2 bases from V and 5 bases from J, with 9 bases between. The CDR3 protein is CASSLYLRTEAFF. DNA of the CDR3: TGTGCCAGCAGCTTATACTTGCGGACTGAAGCTTTCTTT.

V gene TRBV24-1 combines with J gene TRBJ1-1; weak D call: TRBD1 (5 bases). Germline V gene data show CDR1 as KGHDR and CDR2 as SFDVKD. Trimming removed 7 bases at V and 4 bases at J, with 12 bases between. The CDR3 loop spans 13 amino acids. CDR3 region: CATSNQGGTEAFF. The CDR3 nucleotides read TGTGCCACCAGCAACCAGGGAGGCACTGAAGCTTTCTTT.

The rearrangement uses TRBV12-2 and TRBJ2-7; TRBD1, as called in the table, went unchecked against the DNA. TRBV12-2 is a recognized pseudogene. The CDR3 covers 15 residues. CDR3 DNA: TGTGCAAGTCGCTTAGGGCGGGGGGGCTTCCACGAGCAGTACGTC. Its protein product is CASRLGRGGFHEQYV.

The table lists this clonotype with many counts. V is TRBV4-1 and J is TRBJ1-2; no definite D call. The germline CDR1 and CDR2 sequences are MGHRA and YSYEKL. Trimming stripped 0 bases from V and 0 bases from J, with 8 bases between. The CDR3 runs 15 residues. The CDR3 reads CASSQDGNPNYGYTF. Here the CDR3 DNA reads TGCGCCAGCAGCCAAGATGGGAACCCTAACTATGGCTACACCTTC.

This clonotype was seen at least ten times. J is TRBJ2-1 and V is TRBV7-9; 8 bases map to TRBD2. The V and J ends lost 5 bases and 0 bases, in that order; junction bases with no gene match: 6. The germline CDR1 and CDR2 sequences are SEHNR and FQNEAQ (reference sequence). This CDR3 is built from 16 residues. The CDR3 DNA sequence: TGTGCCAGCAGCGTAACGCGGGGGGCCTCCTACAATGAGCAGTTCTTC. Translating gives CASSVTRGASYNEQFF. Filled out from reference TRBV7-9 and TRBJ2-1, the complete variable domain reads DTGVSQNPRHKITKRGQNVTFRCDPISEHNRLYWYRQTLGQGPEFLTYFQNEAQLEKSRLLSDRFSAERPKGSFSTLEIQRTEQGDSAMYLCASSVTRGASYNEQFFGPGTRLTVL.